Below, one TCR beta chain is given with its context. Its antigen specificity is not known. No base quality information exists; no much larger clone differs at one position. At one collaborating source in Seattle, patients were enrolled during active infection and were followed longitudinally through the course of disease. Each collaborating institution followed its own protocols to collect whole blood in K2EDTA tubes. Collaborator samples were shipped for TCRbeta analysis as frozen whole blood, isolated PBMCs, or DNA extracted from either sample type. TCRbeta CDR3 regions were amplified from genomic DNA using the immunoSEQ Assay, a bias-controlled multiplex PCR. In the original analysis: The number of nucleated cells in each sample was estimated by amplification of reference gene primers within the assay. To quantify the absolute abundance of each unique TCRbeta CDR3 rearrangement, sequence reads were collapsed and filtered. For each sample, productive Simpson clonality was calculated as the square root of Simpson's diversity index across productive rearrangements. TCRdb stores this immuneACCESS table with in-frame sequences only. Part of the clones is absent; in the studies checked, under half of the shortfall reflects unresolved V genes, and no reason is known for the rest. The V and J calls and clone size are taken from that table; D and trimming were inferred from the DNA. The sample table contains roughly 300,000 clones; only one count was recorded for 80% to 95% of them. The ten top clones hold about 7% of the sample.

Looking up the germline V gene yields CDR1 SGHVS and CDR2 FNYEAQ. V is cut back by 3 bases and J by 3 bases, with 4 bases in the junction unmatched. The CDR3 goes from the cysteine to the phenylalanine over 16 residues. Only the CDR3 DNA is retained, 48 bases long and in frame from the first base. The data stem from a study of blood T cell repertoires in COVID-19 (dated by TCRdb to about 2020). Study-level background: Collaborator samples came from the United States, Italy and Spain and covered acute and convalescent phases of COVID-19. Nearly every sample came with metadata listing a de-identified subject ID, COVID-19 status, age in years and sex. Deeply sampled blood TCRbeta repertoires from subjects exposed to, actively infected with, or recovered from COVID-19 were included in the dataset. The repertoires were released in a freely available public database intended as a resource for research on the immune response to SARS-CoV-2. Samples came from the ongoing ImmuneRACE study (first 160 participants) plus 1,254 subjects from 6 global collaborators. The material from the prospective study consisted of cDNA or gDNA derived from T cells, B-cell-depleted T cells, or PBMCs. Where HLA class I and class II types were available, the types were taken from metadata supplied by the sample provider, not from assay-based typing. Study-level results and caveats: How much clinical and demographic metadata was included differed by source and by participant, and the metadata was provided uncurated.

Material: peripheral blood. Rearrangement joined TRBV7-6 to TRBJ2-1, with 11 middle bases fitting TRBD2. The receptor comes from a woman aged 25 to 39 with COVID-19, enrolled during active disease. The CDR3 corresponds to CASSLGTSGDYNEQFF. At the DNA level, the sequence is TGTGCCAGCAGCTTGGGGACTAGCGGAGACTACAATGAGCAGTTCTTC.